This T cell receptor beta chain appears in the sequencing data of a study of blood T cells in healthy people across ages. Background on the study: About one barcoded beta molecule per two T cells came from capture by template switching.

The second PCR ran roughly 6 to 12 cycles with a sample-barcoded 5' primer and J-beta primers. TCRdb re-called the 5' RACE reads through MiXCR, storing one row per CDR3 protein. The table lists about a million distinct CDR3 sequences, roughly 51% of them singletons. There are 18 residues in the CDR3. The trim removed 1 base at V and 4 bases at J, leaving 12 bases unmatched. CDR1 and CDR2 (germline): SGHTA, FQGNSA. Sequencing used blood. The TCR sequence derives from a woman aged 55-69 years in good health. The rearrangement links TRBV7-2 to TRBJ2-7; 11 bases agree with TRBD2. CDR3 in DNA: TGTGCCAGCAGCTTAGTACTAGCGGGGGTGTCCTATGGATACGAGCAGTACTTC. Protein product: CASSLVLAGVSYGYEQYF.